The 12 T cell receptor beta chains given below trace back to one sample, sequenced in a study of blood T cells in healthy people across ages. A second PCR of about 7 to 12 cycles used a sample-barcoded 5' primer and a J-beta primer mix. TCRdb used MiXCR to reprocess the 5' RACE reads, holding one entry per CDR3 protein. Among around 2 million distinct CDR3 sequences, about 39% were seen once, and the ten largest hold roughly 24%. Sequencing input: blood. The receptors come from a human donor in good health.

This chain joins TRBV4-1 and TRBJ2-2; TRBD1 is a possible D gene (5 bases). V shed 5 bases and J shed 3 bases, with 16 bases lying between them. Looked up from germline, CDR1 is MGHRA and CDR2 is YSYEKL. The CDR3 runs to 16 residues. The CDR3 here is CASSFRLRVDTGELFF. The CDR3 nucleotides read TGCGCCAGCAGCTTTAGACTCAGGGTTGACACCGGGGAGCTGTTTTTT.

The table lists this clonotype with a few counts. V and J are TRBV20-1 and TRBJ1-5; weak D call: TRBD1 (5 bases). Trimming removed 5 bases from V and 1 base from J, with 15 bases in between. The germline V gene encodes CDR1 DFQATT and CDR2 SNEGSKA (reference sequence). This CDR3 is built from 15 residues. The CDR3 nucleotides are TGCAGTGCTCCCCCTGATGGGGGGAGCAATCAGCCCCAGCATTTT. Encoded protein: CSAPPDGGSNQPQHF.

This clonotype has more than one count but fewer than ten. The chain carries TRBV4-3 and TRBJ1-2; D call uncertain. Germline V gene data show CDR1 as LGHNA and CDR2 as YSLEER. V was clipped by 0 bases and J by 7 bases, with 12 bases between them. The CDR3 covers 14 residues. DNA for the CDR3: TGCGCCAGCAGCCAAGATAGGCAAACCCTTGGCTACACCTTC. Protein sequence: CASSQDRQTLGYTF.

This clonotype was observed a few times. The chain employs TRBV7-6 and TRBJ2-1; D may be TRBD1 or TRBD2 (5 bases each). CDR1 and CDR2 from the germline V gene are SGHVS and FNYEAQ. The CDR3 has 16 residues. With 6 bases removed from V and 3 bases from J, the gap between germline ends came to 18 bases. The DNA for the CDR3 is TGTGCCAGCAGTCGGGCCCCGAGGGGAGACTACAATGAGCAGTTCTTC. This sequence encodes CASSRAPRGDYNEQFF.

This clonotype was found a few times. The rearrangement uses TRBV6-2 or TRBV6-3 and TRBJ2-7; D is unresolved. The CDR3 covers 13 residues. Germline V gives CDR1 MNHEY, CDR2 SVGEGT. Deletions cut 0 bases from V and 8 bases from J, with 11 bases between. The CDR3 region is CASSYSTNDKQYF. The CDR3 DNA sequence: TGTGCCAGCAGTTACTCCACCAACGACAAGCAGTACTTC.

V is TRBV28 and J is TRBJ2-7, with D possibly TRBD1 on 6 matching bases. Germline lookup yields CDR1 MDHEN and CDR2 SYDVKM. The CDR3 loop spans 15 amino acids. Trimming cost V 6 bases and J 1 base, with 16 bases left between them. Here the CDR3 DNA reads TGTGCCAGCAGAGAACAGGGCCAGTTTTCCTACGAGCAGTACTTC. It codes for CASREQGQFSYEQYF.

This clonotype came up a few times. The CDR3 spells CATCLAEYNEQFF. Written as DNA, the CDR3 is TGTGCCACTTGTCTAGCGGAGTACAATGAGCAGTTCTTC. This chain joins TRBV10-3 and TRBJ2-1, with 7 bases that match TRBD2. The CDR3 runs 13 residues. After removal of 10 bases from V and 4 bases from J, the junction contained 7 bases not matched to a gene. Looked up from germline, CDR1 is ENHRY and CDR2 is SYGVKD.

This clonotype was seen only a few times. The chain carries TRBV5-1 and TRBJ2-3; 11 bases line up with TRBD2. V lost 8 bases and J lost 2; bases outside the gene matches: 7. The CDR3 is 15 residues long. Germline loops: CDR1 SGHRS, CDR2 YFSETQ. The CDR3 sequence: CASARLAGNTDTQYF. CDR3 nucleotides: TGCGCCAGTGCTAGACTAGCGGGAAACACAGATACGCAGTATTTT.

The gene calls are TRBV18 and TRBJ2-1; D is possibly TRBD2 (5 bases). The CDR3 contains 13 residues. V was trimmed by 5 bases and J by 9 bases, leaving 14 bases between them. In germline, CDR1 is KGHSH, CDR2 LQKENI. CDR3 protein: CASSDPLRGEQFF. The CDR3 DNA sequence: TGTGCCAGCTCAGACCCACTTCGGGGTGAGCAGTTCTTC.

A few counts support this clonotype. The V and J genes are TRBV15 and TRBJ2-3, with D possibly matching TRBD2 (5 bases). The CDR3 runs to 15 residues. Germline V gene data show CDR1 as LNHNV and CDR2 as YYDKDF (reference sequence). V was cut by 0 bases and J by 7 bases, with 14 bases left in between. Here the CDR3 DNA reads TGTGCCACCAGCAGAGATCGAGGGCCGGTAAATACGCAGTATTTT. The encoded protein is CATSRDRGPVNTQYF. The whole variable domain, filled in from reference TRBV15 and TRBJ2-3, reads DAMVIQNPRYQVTQFGKPVTLSCSQTLNHNVMYWYQQKSSQAPKLLFHYYDKDFNNEADTPDNFQSRRPNTSFCFLDIRSPGLGDTAMYLCATSRDRGPVNTQYFGPGTRLTVL.

V gene TRBV7-2 combines with J gene TRBJ2-2; TRBD2 might be the D (7 bases). The CDR3 runs 17 residues. Looked up from germline, CDR1 is SGHTA and CDR2 is FQGNSA. The V and J ends lost 5 bases and 6 bases respectively, with 22 bases between them. Here the CDR3 DNA reads TGTGCCAGCAGCGCGAGGGGGGGCCTGATAGGTTCCGGGGAGCTGTTTTTT. Its translation: CASSARGGLIGSGELFF.

This clonotype showed up just a few times. The chain carries TRBV29-1 and TRBJ2-5; no clear D gene. V was shortened by 5 bases and J by 2 bases, with 15 bases between the two germline ends. Germline lookup yields CDR1 SQVTM and CDR2 ANQGSEA. The CDR3 totals 14 residues. The CDR3 loop is CSVPIGSRQETQYF. CDR3 sequence (DNA): TGCAGCGTTCCGATTGGTTCAAGGCAAGAGACCCAGTACTTC.